A selection of T cell receptor beta chains follows, all from one sample in a study of blood T cell repertoires in COVID-19. The table came from immunoSEQ multiplex PCR; TCRdb's copy has only in-frame clones and leaves some out. The sample carries about 210,000 clones, about 91% recorded once. The sequenced material came from peripheral blood. All receptors derive from a woman between 40 and 50 years old with acute or convalescent COVID-19. Both conserved end residues are part of each CDR3. A D gene is named only where the DNA matches it firmly. Some rows mark clone size as missing; the rest say once, few, many or name a class of expanded clone.

J | V | size | D | CDR3 | DNA
TRBJ1-1 | TRBV10-3 | - | - | CAIKESGGPVEAFF | TGTGCCATCAAGGAAAGCGGGGGGCCCGTTGAAGCTTTCTTT
TRBJ2-5 | TRBV6-5 | once | - | CTSGGETQYF | TGTACCTCGGGCGGGGAGACCCAGTACTTC
TRBJ2-1 | TRBV9 | - | TRBD1 | CASSPMRDRGGGEQFF | TGTGCCAGCAGCCCGATGAGGGACAGGGGTGGGGGTGAGCAGTTCTTC
TRBJ1-2 | TRBV2 | - | - | CASSSGAGIHGYTF | TGTGCCAGCAGTTCGGGCGCCGGGATTCATGGCTACACCTTC
TRBJ2-2 | TRBV7-2 | once | - | CASSHGRLPINTGELFF | TGTGCCAGCAGCCACGGTAGACTACCAATCAACACCGGGGAGCTGTTTTTT
TRBJ1-1 | TRBV12-3/TRBV12-4 | - | - | CASRPGQQRQAFF | TGTGCCAGCAGACCCGGACAGCAACGGCAAGCTTTCTTT
TRBJ1-2 | TRBV7-3 | - | - | CARANSGDEYGYTF | TGTGCCAGAGCGAACAGCGGAGATGAATATGGCTACACCTTC
TRBJ1-1 | TRBV6-5 | - | - | CASRTNRGTEAFF | TGTGCCAGCAGGACCAATAGGGGAACTGAAGCTTTCTTT
TRBJ2-2 | TRBV24-1 | - | - | CATSDWTDTGELFF | TGTGCCACCAGTGATTGGACAGACACCGGGGAGCTGTTTTTT
TRBJ1-3 | TRBV19 | - | TRBD1 | CASSRSGTAFTSSGNTIYF | TGTGCCAGTAGTCGTTCCGGGACAGCCTTTACTTCCTCTGGAAACACCATATATTTT
TRBJ1-1 | TRBV6-1 | - | - | CASSVAARDFTEAFF | TGTGCCAGCAGTGTAGCCGCCCGGGACTTCACTGAAGCTTTCTTT
TRBJ2-3 | TRBV7-9 | once | - | CASSSRRLSGSDTQYF | TGTGCCAGCAGCTCTCGACGCCTTAGCGGTTCAGATACGCAGTATTTT
TRBJ1-1 | TRBV30 | - | TRBD1 | CAWSKKGAPDTEAFF | TGTGCCTGGAGTAAAAAGGGGGCGCCTGACACTGAAGCTTTCTTT
TRBJ1-2 | TRBV4-1 | - | - | CASSQVTPNYGYTF | TGCGCCAGCAGCCAAGTGACACCGAACTATGGCTACACCTTC
TRBJ2-5 | TRBV20-1 | - | TRBD2 | CSASTLAGGWTQYF | TGCAGTGCAAGTACCCTGGCGGGGGGGTGGACCCAGTACTTC
TRBJ1-5 | TRBV10-1 | - | - | CASPPPFSGVYSNQPQHF | TGCGCCTCTCCCCCCCCCTTTTCAGGGGTTTATAGCAATCAGCCCCAGCATTTT
TRBJ1-2 | TRBV18 | - | - | CASSPKAGDPVANYGYTF | TGTGCCAGCTCACCAAAGGCAGGGGATCCAGTAGCTAACTATGGCTACACCTTC
TRBJ2-5 | TRBV4-2 | - | - | CASSQDTTTVQGTQYF | TGTGCCAGCAGCCAAGATACGACGACGGTTCAGGGGACCCAGTACTTC
TRBJ1-1 | TRBV29-1 | - | - | CSVGQWKAEAFF | TGCAGCGTTGGACAGTGGAAGGCTGAAGCTTTCTTT
TRBJ1-4 | TRBV19 | - | - | CASSHLNRPTNEKLFF | TGTGCCAGTAGCCACCTTAACAGGCCAACTAATGAAAAACTGTTTTTT
TRBJ1-1 | TRBV7-8 | once | TRBD1 | CASSFGPDRGEMNTEAFF | TGTGCCAGCAGCTTTGGCCCGGACAGGGGAGAGATGAACACTGAAGCTTTCTTT
TRBJ2-3 | TRBV9 | - | - | CASSPSGGAGLNTQYF | TGTGCCAGCAGCCCCAGTGGGGGGGCTGGACTTAATACGCAGTATTTT
TRBJ1-6 | TRBV15 | - | TRBD1 | CATSDRDVSWNSPLHF | TGTGCCACCTCAGACAGGGATGTTTCGTGGAATTCACCCCTCCACTTT
TRBJ2-2 | TRBV7-9 | - | - | CASSLVSGIRTGELFF | TGTGCCAGCAGCTTAGTATCGGGGATTAGGACCGGGGAGCTGTTTTTT